Listed below are T cell receptor beta chains from one sample, sequenced in a study of shared clonotypes between healthy human individuals. Produced via immunoSEQ multiplex PCR; TCRdb's table is partial and in-frame only. There are a few million clones in the sample; 90% to 96% occur only once, and about 0.13% lies in the top ten. The source material was naive CD4+ T cells sorted from blood. All receptors derive from a young man in good health. Each CDR3 is given with its conserved first and last residue. D genes are given only for firm matches. Some rows have no size entry. The others give once, few or many, or a class for an expanded clone.

j_call: TRBJ2-2
clone_size: -
v_call: TRBV19
d_call: TRBD1
cdr3_aa: CASRDRGTGELFF
cdr3_nt: TGTGCCAGTAGGGACAGGGGCACCGGGGAGCTGTTTTTT

j_call: TRBJ1-1
clone_size: -
v_call: TRBV28
d_call: -
cdr3_aa: CASSRNPDTEAFF
cdr3_nt: TGTGCCAGCAGTAGGAACCCCGACACTGAAGCTTTCTTT

j_call: TRBJ2-3
clone_size: -
v_call: TRBV9
d_call: -
cdr3_aa: CASSVRTGTFTDTQYF
cdr3_nt: TGTGCCAGCAGCGTACGAACCGGGACTTTCACAGATACGCAGTATTTT

j_call: TRBJ1-2
clone_size: -
v_call: TRBV6-1
d_call: -
cdr3_aa: CASSEGGSNYGYTF
cdr3_nt: TGTGCCAGCAGTGAAGGGGGATCAAACTATGGCTACACCTTC

j_call: TRBJ2-3
clone_size: -
v_call: TRBV11-1
d_call: TRBD2
cdr3_aa: CASSSDLRGGTDTQYF
cdr3_nt: TGTGCCAGCAGCTCCGACCTGCGGGGGGGCACAGATACGCAGTATTTT

j_call: TRBJ1-1
clone_size: -
v_call: TRBV18
d_call: -
cdr3_aa: CASSPGTNTEAFF
cdr3_nt: TGTGCCAGCTCACCAGGGACGAACACTGAAGCTTTCTTT

j_call: TRBJ2-3
clone_size: -
v_call: TRBV7-8
d_call: -
cdr3_aa: CASSLSLTRPGPKPTDTQYF
cdr3_nt: TGTGCCAGCAGCCTTAGCCTCACCCGACCGGGACCCAAGCCCACAGATACGCAGTATTTT

j_call: TRBJ2-6
clone_size: -
v_call: TRBV13
d_call: -
cdr3_aa: CASSLVRAGANVLTF
cdr3_nt: TGTGCCAGCAGCTTAGTCCGGGCTGGGGCCAACGTCCTGACTTTC

j_call: TRBJ2-2
clone_size: -
v_call: TRBV2
d_call: TRBD1
cdr3_aa: CASIAIGQGAHTGELFF
cdr3_nt: TGTGCCAGCATCGCGATCGGGCAGGGGGCACACACCGGGGAGCTGTTTTTT

j_call: TRBJ1-4
clone_size: -
v_call: TRBV7-9
d_call: TRBD1
cdr3_aa: CASSLGDREDEKLFF
cdr3_nt: TGTGCCAGCAGCTTAGGCGACAGGGAGGACGAAAAACTGTTTTTT

j_call: TRBJ2-5
clone_size: -
v_call: TRBV7-9
d_call: -
cdr3_aa: CASSLGGPTRETQYF
cdr3_nt: TGTGCCAGCAGCTTAGGAGGACCGACGCGAGAGACCCAGTACTTC

j_call: TRBJ2-2
clone_size: -
v_call: TRBV21-1
d_call: -
cdr3_aa: CASSKGLAGVCTGELFF
cdr3_nt: TGTGCCAGCAGCAAAGGACTAGCGGGAGTATGCACCGGGGAGCTGTTTTTT

j_call: TRBJ1-3
clone_size: -
v_call: TRBV9
d_call: TRBD1
cdr3_aa: CASNRGAGTGFGNTIYF
cdr3_nt: TGTGCCAGCAACCGGGGGGCCGGGACAGGGTTTGGAAACACCATATATTTT

j_call: TRBJ2-3
clone_size: -
v_call: TRBV20-1
d_call: -
cdr3_aa: CSASGADTQYF
cdr3_nt: TGCAGTGCTAGCGGGGCAGATACGCAGTATTTT

j_call: TRBJ2-1
clone_size: -
v_call: TRBV7-2
d_call: -
cdr3_aa: CASSQTGAPAYNEQFF
cdr3_nt: TGTGCCAGCAGTCAGACGGGGGCCCCGGCCTACAATGAGCAGTTCTTC

j_call: TRBJ1-4
clone_size: -
v_call: TRBV30
d_call: -
cdr3_aa: CAQSGETFNEKLFF
cdr3_nt: TGTGCGCAGTCAGGAGAAACCTTTAATGAAAAACTGTTTTTT

j_call: TRBJ1-6
clone_size: -
v_call: TRBV27
d_call: TRBD1
cdr3_aa: CASSLGTGGSPLHF
cdr3_nt: TGTGCCAGCAGTTTAGGGACAGGGGGCTCGCCCCTCCACTTT

j_call: TRBJ1-1
clone_size: once
v_call: TRBV18
d_call: -
cdr3_aa: CASSPGGHTEAFF
cdr3_nt: TGTGCCAGCTCACCGGGGGGGCACACTGAAGCTTTCTTT

j_call: TRBJ2-1
clone_size: -
v_call: TRBV5-1
d_call: -
cdr3_aa: CASSLDVYNEQFF
cdr3_nt: TGCGCCAGCAGCTTGGATGTGTACAATGAGCAGTTCTTC

j_call: TRBJ2-3
clone_size: -
v_call: TRBV5-6
d_call: -
cdr3_aa: CASSRRGVADTQYF
cdr3_nt: TGTGCCAGCAGCCGCAGGGGGGTAGCAGATACGCAGTATTTT

j_call: TRBJ2-1
clone_size: -
v_call: TRBV6-5
d_call: TRBD2
cdr3_aa: CASSSSGRLYNEQFF
cdr3_nt: TGTGCCAGCAGTTCCAGCGGGAGGCTCTACAATGAGCAGTTCTTC

j_call: TRBJ1-3
clone_size: -
v_call: TRBV5-8
d_call: TRBD1
cdr3_aa: CASSSDRAGNTIYF
cdr3_nt: TGTGCCAGCAGTTCAGACAGGGCTGGAAACACCATATATTTT